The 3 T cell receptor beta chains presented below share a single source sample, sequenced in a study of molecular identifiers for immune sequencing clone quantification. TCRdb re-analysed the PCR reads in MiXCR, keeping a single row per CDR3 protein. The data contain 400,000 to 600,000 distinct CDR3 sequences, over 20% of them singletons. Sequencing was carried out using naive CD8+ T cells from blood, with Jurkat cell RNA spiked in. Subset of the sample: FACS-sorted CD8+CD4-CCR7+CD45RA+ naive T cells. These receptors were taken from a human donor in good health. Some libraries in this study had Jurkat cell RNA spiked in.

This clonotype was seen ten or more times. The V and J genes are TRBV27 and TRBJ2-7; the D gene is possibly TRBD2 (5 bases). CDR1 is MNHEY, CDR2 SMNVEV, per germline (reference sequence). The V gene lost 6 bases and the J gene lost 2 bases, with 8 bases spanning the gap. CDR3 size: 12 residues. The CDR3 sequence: CASSDGAYEQYF. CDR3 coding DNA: TGTGCCAGCAGCGACGGGGCCTACGAGCAGTACTTC.

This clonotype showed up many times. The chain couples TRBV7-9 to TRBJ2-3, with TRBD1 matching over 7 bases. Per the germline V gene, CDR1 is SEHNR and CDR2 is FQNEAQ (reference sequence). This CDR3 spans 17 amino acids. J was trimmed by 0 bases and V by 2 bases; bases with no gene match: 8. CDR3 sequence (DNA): TGTGCCAGCAGCTTAAGTTTGAGGACAGGTAGCACAGATACGCAGTATTTT. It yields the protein CASSLSLRTGSTDTQYF.

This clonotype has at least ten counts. CDR3: CASSFQGNSPLHF. The CDR3 DNA sequence: TGTGCCAGCAGCTTTCAAGGGAATTCACCCCTCCACTTT. The gene calls are TRBV13 and TRBJ1-6, with D hard to call. V was trimmed by 3 bases and J by 7 bases, leaving 7 bases between them. From germline, CDR1 is PRHDT and CDR2 FYEKMQ (reference sequence). The CDR3 is made up of 13 amino acids.